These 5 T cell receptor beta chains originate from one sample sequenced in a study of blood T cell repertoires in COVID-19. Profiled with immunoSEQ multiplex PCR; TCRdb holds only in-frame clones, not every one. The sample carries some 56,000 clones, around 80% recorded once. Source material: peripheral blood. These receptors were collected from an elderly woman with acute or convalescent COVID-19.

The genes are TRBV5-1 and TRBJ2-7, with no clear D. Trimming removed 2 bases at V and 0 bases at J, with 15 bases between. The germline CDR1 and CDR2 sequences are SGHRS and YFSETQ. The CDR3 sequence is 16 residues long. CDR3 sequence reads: CASSLNPLGSSYEQYF. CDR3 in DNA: TGCGCCAGCAGCTTAAACCCGCTGGGCAGCTCCTACGAGCAGTACTTC. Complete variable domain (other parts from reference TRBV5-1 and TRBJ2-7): KAGVTQTPRYLIKTRGQQVTLSCSPISGHRSVSWYQQTPGQGLQFLFEYFSETQRNKGNFPGRFSGRQFSNSRSEMNVSTLELGDSALYLCASSLNPLGSSYEQYFGPGTRLTVT.

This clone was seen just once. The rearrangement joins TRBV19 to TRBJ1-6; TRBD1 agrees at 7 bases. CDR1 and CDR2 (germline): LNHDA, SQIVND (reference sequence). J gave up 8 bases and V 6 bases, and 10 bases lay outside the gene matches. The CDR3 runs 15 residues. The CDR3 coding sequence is TGTGCCAGTAGGGCTCGGACAGGTCTAGATTCACCCCTCCACTTT. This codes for CASRARTGLDSPLHF.

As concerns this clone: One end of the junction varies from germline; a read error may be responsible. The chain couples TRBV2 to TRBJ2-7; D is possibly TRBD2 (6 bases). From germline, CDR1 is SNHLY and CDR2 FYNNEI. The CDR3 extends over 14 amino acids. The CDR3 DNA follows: TGTGCCACCAGTAGCGGAGTGAGCTCCTACGAGCAGTACTTC. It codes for CATSSGVSSYEQYF.

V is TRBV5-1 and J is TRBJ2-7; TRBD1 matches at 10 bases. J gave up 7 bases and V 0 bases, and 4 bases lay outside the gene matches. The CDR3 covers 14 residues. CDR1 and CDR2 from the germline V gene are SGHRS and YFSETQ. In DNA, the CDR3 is TGCGCCAGCAGCTTGGGGGACAGGGGTAGGGAGCAGTACTTC. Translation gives CASSLGDRGREQYF.

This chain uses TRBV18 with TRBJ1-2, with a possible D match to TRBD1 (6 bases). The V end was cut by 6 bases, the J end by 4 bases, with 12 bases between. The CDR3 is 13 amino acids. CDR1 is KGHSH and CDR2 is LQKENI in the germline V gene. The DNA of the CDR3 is TGTGCCAGCTCCCCGGACAGTTCCTATGGCTACACCTTC. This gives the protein CASSPDSSYGYTF.